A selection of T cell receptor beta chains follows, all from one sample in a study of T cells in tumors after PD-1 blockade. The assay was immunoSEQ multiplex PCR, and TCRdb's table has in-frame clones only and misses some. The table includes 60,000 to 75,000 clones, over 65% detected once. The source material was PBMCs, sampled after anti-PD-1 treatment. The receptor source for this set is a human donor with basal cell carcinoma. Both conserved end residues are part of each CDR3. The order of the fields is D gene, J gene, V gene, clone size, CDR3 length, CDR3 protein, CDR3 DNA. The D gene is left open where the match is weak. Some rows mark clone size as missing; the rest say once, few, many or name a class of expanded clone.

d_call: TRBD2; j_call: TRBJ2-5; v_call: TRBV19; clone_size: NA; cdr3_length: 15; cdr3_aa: CASSERGGLRETQYF; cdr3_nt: TGTGCCAGTAGTGAGCGGGGGGGCCTCAGGGAGACCCAGTACTTC
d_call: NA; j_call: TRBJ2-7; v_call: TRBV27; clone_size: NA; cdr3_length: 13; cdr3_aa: CASSLTYAYEQYF; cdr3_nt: TGTGCCAGCAGTTTGACGTATGCCTACGAGCAGTACTTC
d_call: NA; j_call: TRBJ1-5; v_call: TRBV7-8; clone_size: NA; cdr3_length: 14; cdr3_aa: CASSLPQVYQPQHF; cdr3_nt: TGTGCCAGCAGCTTACCACAGGTTTATCAGCCCCAGCATTTT
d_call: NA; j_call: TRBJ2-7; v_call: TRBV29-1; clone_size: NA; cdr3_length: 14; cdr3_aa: CSVGEDSAPYEQYF; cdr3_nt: TGCAGCGTGGGAGAGGACAGCGCCCCCTACGAGCAGTACTTC
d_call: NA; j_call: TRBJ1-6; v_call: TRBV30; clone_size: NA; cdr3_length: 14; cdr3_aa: CASPGLTYNSPLHF; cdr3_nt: TGTGCCTCCCCAGGACTCACCTATAATTCACCCCTCCACTTT
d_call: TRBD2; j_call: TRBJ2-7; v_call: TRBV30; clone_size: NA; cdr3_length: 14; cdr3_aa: CAWSDSGRPYEQYF; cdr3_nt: TGTGCCTGGAGTGATAGCGGGAGACCCTACGAGCAGTACTTC
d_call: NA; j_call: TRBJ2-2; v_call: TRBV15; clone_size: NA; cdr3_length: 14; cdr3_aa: CATSSYRATGELFF; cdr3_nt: TGTGCCACCAGCAGTTACAGGGCCACCGGGGAGCTGTTTTTT
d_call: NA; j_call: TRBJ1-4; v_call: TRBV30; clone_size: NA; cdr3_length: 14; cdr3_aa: CAWSSPFRDEKLFF; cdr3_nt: TGTGCCTGGAGCTCCCCGTTCAGGGATGAAAAACTGTTTTTT
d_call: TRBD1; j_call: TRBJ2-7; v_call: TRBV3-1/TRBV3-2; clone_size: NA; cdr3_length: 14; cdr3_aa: CASSHRDRGGEQYF; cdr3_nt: TGTGCCAGCAGCCACAGAGACAGGGGAGGCGAGCAGTACTTC
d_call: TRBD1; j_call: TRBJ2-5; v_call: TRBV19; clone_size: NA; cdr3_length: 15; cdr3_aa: CASSIGTGGQETQYF; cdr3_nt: TGTGCCAGTAGTATTGGGACAGGGGGCCAAGAGACCCAGTACTTC
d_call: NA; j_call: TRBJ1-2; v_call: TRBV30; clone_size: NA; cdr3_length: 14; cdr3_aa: CAWAGGRYNYGYTF; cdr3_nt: TGTGCCTGGGCGGGGGGGCGATATAACTATGGCTACACCTTC
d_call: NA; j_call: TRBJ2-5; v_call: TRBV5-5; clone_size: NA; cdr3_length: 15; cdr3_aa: CASSLGGALRETQYF; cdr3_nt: TGTGCCAGCAGCCTGGGGGGGGCCCTCCGAGAGACCCAGTACTTC
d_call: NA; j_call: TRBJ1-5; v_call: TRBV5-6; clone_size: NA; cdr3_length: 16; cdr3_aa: CASSLGQRISNQPQHF; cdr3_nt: TGTGCCAGCAGCTTGGGCCAACGAATCTCCAATCAGCCCCAGCATTTT
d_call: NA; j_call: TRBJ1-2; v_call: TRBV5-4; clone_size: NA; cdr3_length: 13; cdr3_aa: CASSSPSNYGYTF; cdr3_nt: TGTGCCAGCAGTTCTCCATCTAACTATGGCTACACCTTC
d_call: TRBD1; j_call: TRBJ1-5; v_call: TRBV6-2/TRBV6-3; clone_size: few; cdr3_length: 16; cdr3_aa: CASSYWRTGSSQPQHF; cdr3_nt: TGTGCCAGCAGTTATTGGAGGACAGGGTCGAGTCAGCCCCAGCATTTT
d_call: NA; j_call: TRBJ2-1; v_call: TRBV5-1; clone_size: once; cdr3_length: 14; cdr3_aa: CASSPPSSYNEQFF; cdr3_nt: TGCGCCAGCAGCCCACCCAGCTCCTACAATGAGCAGTTCTTC
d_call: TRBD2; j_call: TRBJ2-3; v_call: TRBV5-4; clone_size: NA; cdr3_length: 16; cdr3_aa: CASSLNSGGARDTQYF; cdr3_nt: TGTGCCAGCAGCTTGAATAGCGGGGGGGCGAGAGATACGCAGTATTTT
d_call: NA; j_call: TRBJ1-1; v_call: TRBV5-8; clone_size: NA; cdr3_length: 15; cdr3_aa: CASSFPTPGETEAFF; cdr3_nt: TGTGCCAGCAGCTTCCCGACCCCTGGGGAGACTGAAGCTTTCTTT
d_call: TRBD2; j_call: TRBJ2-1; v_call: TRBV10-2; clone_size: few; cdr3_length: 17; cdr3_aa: CASSASRGLAEYNEQFF; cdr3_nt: TGCGCCAGCAGTGCTTCCAGGGGACTAGCGGAGTACAATGAGCAGTTCTTC
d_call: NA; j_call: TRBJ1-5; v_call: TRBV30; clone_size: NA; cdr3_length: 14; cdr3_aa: CAWSSLFSNQPQHF; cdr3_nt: TGTGCCTGGAGTTCCCTTTTTAGCAATCAGCCCCAGCATTTT
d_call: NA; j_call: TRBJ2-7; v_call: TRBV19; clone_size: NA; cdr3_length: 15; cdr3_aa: CASSHPPDGDYEQYF; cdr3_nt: TGTGCCAGTAGCCACCCCCCGGACGGGGACTACGAGCAGTACTTC
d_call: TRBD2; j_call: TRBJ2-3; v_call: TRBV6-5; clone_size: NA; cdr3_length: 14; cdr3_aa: CASSIAGGRDTQYF; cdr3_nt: TGTGCCAGCAGCATAGCGGGGGGAAGGGATACGCAGTATTTT
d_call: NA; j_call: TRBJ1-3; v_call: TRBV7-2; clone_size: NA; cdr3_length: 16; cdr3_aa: CASSLVAGATGNTIYF; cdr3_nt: TGTGCCAGCAGCTTAGTGGCAGGTGCGACTGGAAACACCATATATTTT
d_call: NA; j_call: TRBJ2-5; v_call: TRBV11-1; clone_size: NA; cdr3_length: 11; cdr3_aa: CASEAEETQYF; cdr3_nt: TGTGCCAGCGAGGCGGAAGAGACCCAGTACTTC
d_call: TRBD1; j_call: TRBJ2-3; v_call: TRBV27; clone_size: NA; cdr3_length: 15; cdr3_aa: CASSPRQGRSDTQYF; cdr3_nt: TGTGCCAGCAGTCCCCGACAGGGAAGGTCAGATACGCAGTATTTT
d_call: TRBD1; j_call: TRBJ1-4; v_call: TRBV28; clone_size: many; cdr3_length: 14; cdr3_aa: CASSFPGTEEKLFF; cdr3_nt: TGTGCCAGCAGTTTTCCGGGGACAGAAGAAAAACTGTTTTTT
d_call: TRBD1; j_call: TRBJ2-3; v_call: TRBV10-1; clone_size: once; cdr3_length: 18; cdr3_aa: CASSEKGQGSISTDTQYF; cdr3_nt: TGCGCCAGCAGTGAGAAAGGACAGGGGTCAATTAGCACAGATACGCAGTATTTT
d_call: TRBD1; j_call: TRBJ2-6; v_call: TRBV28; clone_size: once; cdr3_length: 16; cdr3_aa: CASSFDRAAGANVLTF; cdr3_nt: TGTGCCAGCAGTTTCGACAGGGCAGCTGGGGCCAACGTCCTGACTTTC
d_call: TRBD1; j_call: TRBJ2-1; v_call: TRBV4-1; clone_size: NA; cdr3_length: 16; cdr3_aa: CASSPLAGTGDNEQFF; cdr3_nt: TGCGCCAGCAGCCCGCTGGCCGGGACAGGGGACAATGAGCAGTTCTTC
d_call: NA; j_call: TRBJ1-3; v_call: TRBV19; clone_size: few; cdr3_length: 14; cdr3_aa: CASSRSSSGNTIYF; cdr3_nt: TGTGCCAGTAGCCGATCCTCGTCTGGAAACACCATATATTTT
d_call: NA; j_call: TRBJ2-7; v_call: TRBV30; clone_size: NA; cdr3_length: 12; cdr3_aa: CAWSVWGDEQYF; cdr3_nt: TGTGCCTGGAGTGTATGGGGGGACGAGCAGTACTTC
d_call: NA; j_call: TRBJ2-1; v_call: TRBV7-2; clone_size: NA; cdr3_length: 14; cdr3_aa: CASTYSPGSNEQFF; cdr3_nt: TGTGCCAGCACCTATTCTCCGGGGAGCAATGAGCAGTTCTTC
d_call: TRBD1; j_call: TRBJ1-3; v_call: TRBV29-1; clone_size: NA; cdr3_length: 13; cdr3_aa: CSVATGVGNTIYF; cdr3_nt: TGCAGCGTAGCGACAGGGGTTGGAAACACCATATATTTT
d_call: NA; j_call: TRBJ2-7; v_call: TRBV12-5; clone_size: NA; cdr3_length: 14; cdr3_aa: CASAQDGRDYEQYF; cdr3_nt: TGTGCTAGTGCCCAAGACGGTCGGGACTACGAGCAGTACTTC
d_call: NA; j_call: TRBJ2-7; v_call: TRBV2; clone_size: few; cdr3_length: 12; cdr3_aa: CASRTGGYEQYF; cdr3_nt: TGTGCCAGCAGAACTGGGGGGTACGAGCAGTACTTC
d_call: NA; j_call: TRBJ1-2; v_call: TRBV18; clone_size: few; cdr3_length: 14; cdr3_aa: CASSPQGDYSGYTF; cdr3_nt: TGTGCCAGCTCACCACAAGGGGACTATTCTGGCTACACCTTC
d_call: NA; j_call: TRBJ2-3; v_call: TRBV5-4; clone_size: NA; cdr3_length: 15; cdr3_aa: CASSLGGPGTDTQYF; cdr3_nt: TGTGCCAGCAGCTTGGGGGGCCCCGGCACAGATACGCAGTATTTT
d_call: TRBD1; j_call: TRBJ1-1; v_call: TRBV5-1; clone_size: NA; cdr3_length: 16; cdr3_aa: CASTGTGGWMNTEAFF; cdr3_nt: TGCGCCAGCACCGGGACAGGGGGATGGATGAACACTGAAGCTTTCTTT
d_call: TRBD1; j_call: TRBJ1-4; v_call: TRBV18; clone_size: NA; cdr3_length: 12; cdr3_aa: CASSLDRVQLFF; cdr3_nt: TGTGCCAGCTCTCTGGACAGGGTCCAACTGTTTTTT
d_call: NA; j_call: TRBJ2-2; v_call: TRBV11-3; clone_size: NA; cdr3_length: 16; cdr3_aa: CASSPGGYGDTGELFF; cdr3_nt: TGTGCCAGCAGCCCGGGTGGGTATGGTGACACCGGGGAGCTGTTTTTT
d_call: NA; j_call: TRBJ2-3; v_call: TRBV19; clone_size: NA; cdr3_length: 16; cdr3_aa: CASSIGAGPYTDTQYF; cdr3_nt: TGTGCCAGTAGTATAGGCGCGGGGCCCTACACAGATACGCAGTATTTT
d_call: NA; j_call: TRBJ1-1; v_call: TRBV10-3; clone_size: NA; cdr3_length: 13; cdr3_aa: CAIRKGLNTEAFF; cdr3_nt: TGTGCCATCAGAAAGGGACTGAACACTGAAGCTTTCTTT
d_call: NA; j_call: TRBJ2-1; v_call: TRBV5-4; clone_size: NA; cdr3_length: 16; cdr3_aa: CASSLGRAYSYNEQFF; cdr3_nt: TGTGCCAGCAGCTTAGGACGGGCCTACTCCTACAATGAGCAGTTCTTC
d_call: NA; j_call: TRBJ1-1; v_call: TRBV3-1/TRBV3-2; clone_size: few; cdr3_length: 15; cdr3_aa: CASTFGPQTGTEAFF; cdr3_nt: TGTGCCAGCACCTTCGGGCCTCAGACGGGCACTGAAGCTTTCTTT